The 6 T cell receptor beta chains presented below share a single source sample, sequenced in a study of PD-1 blockade in classical Hodgkin lymphoma. The time point is: cycle 4 day 1 (C4D1), after about 6 weeks of nivolumab. All trial patients relapsed after autologous stem cell transplantation. Only in-frame clones appear in the TCRdb table, and some are missing; sequencing was by immunoSEQ multiplex PCR. The sample holds approximately 84,000 clones, 83% seen once. Here the sequenced sample was peripheral blood mononuclear cells (PBMCs), taken before the fourth cycle of nivolumab. These receptor sequences come from a human donor with classical Hodgkin lymphoma.

This clone occurred once. The chain employs TRBV2 and TRBJ2-1; 8 positions match TRBD2. The CDR3 extends over 15 amino acids. Trimming at V came to 7 bases and at J to 3 bases, leaving 8 bases not matched to a gene. Germline loops: CDR1 SNHLY, CDR2 FYNNEI. CDR3 DNA: TGTGCCAGCAAGGGAGAGCGGGAGAACTACAATGAGCAGTTCTTC. Protein product: CASKGERENYNEQFF.

This clone was seen only a few times. The chain uses TRBV19 and TRBJ2-5; D perhaps matches TRBD2 (6 bases). The CDR3 contains 13 residues. The germline V and J ends were trimmed by 10 bases and 2 bases, with 14 bases remaining between them. The germline gives CDR1 LNHDA, CDR2 SQIVND (reference sequence). CDR3 DNA: TGTGCCACCGCGGGACCGCGACAAGAGACCCAGTACTTC. This gives the protein CATAGPRQETQYF.

The rearrangement uses TRBV6-6 and TRBJ2-2, with TRBD1 as a possible D gene (6 bases). With 5 bases removed from V and 0 bases from J, the gap between germline ends came to 10 bases. The V gene's germline CDR1 is MNHNY and CDR2 SVGAGI (reference sequence). The CDR3 has 15 amino acids. The DNA for the CDR3 is TGTGCCAGCAGTCTCGACAGGACGAACACCGGGGAGCTGTTTTTT. Translating gives CASSLDRTNTGELFF.

This chain links TRBV4-1 with TRBJ1-4, with a tentative D call TRBD1 (6 bases). Trimming took 3 bases from V and 0 from J, leaving 8 bases between them. The V gene's germline CDR1 is MGHRA and CDR2 YSYEKL. The CDR3 is 15 amino acids. CDR3 in amino acids: CASSQDRTTNEKLFF. For the CDR3, the DNA is TGCGCCAGCAGCCAGGACAGAACAACTAATGAAAAACTGTTTTTT.

This sequence joins TRBV11-3 and TRBJ2-5; 13 bases match TRBD2. Germline V CDR1 and CDR2: SGHNT, YENEEA. V trimming: 5 bases; J trimming: 1 base; junction bases outside the gene matches: 4. This CDR3 is built from 16 residues. CDR3 amino acids: CASSLGLAGPQETQYF. DNA of the CDR3: TGTGCCAGCAGCCTGGGACTAGCGGGGCCCCAAGAGACCCAGTACTTC. Filled out from reference TRBV11-3 and TRBJ2-5, the complete variable domain reads EAGVVQSPRYKIIEKKQPVAFWCNPISGHNTLYWYLQNLGQGPELLIRYENEEAVDDSQLPKDRFSAERLKGVDSTLKIQPAELGDSAVYLCASSLGLAGPQETQYFGPGTRLLVL.

Remarks on this clone: One end of the junction varies from germline; a read error may be responsible. The chain uses TRBV20-1 and TRBJ1-2; D perhaps matches TRBD1 (5 bases). Germline loops: CDR1 DFQATT, CDR2 SNEGSKA (reference sequence). CDR3 length equals 11 residues. CDR3: CSAAGTAKSPF. The CDR3 DNA reads TGCAGTGCGGCCGGGACGGCAAAATCCCCCTTC.